Below, 24 T cell receptor beta chains from the same sample are listed, as sequenced in a study of T-cell reconstitution after alpha-beta-depleted transplantation in children. Using unique molecular identifiers, the investigators prepared the TCRbeta library. One entry per CDR3 protein, called by TCRdb with MiXCR from the PCR reads. The sample gives 70,000 to 95,000 distinct CDR3 sequences, less than 20% of which show up once; about 54% is in the top ten. The input for sequencing was PBMCs, mostly from graft donor cells, taken 360 days after TCRalphabeta/CD19-depleted stem cell transplant. These receptors were taken from a male patient aged 2 to 10 who had a stem cell transplant for acute lymphoblastic leukemia, so the T cells may come from the graft donor.

This clonotype turned up a few times. The chain recombines TRBV12-3 or TRBV12-4 with TRBJ2-5; 7 bases are shared with TRBD1. There are 14 residues in the CDR3. The V and J ends lost 5 bases and 5 bases, in that order; junction bases with no gene match: 8. The CDR3, as DNA: TGTGCCAGCAGTGGAGACAGGGTCGGTGAGACCCAGTACTTC. This encodes CASSGDRVGETQYF.

This clonotype appeared a few times. V usage is TRBV4-1 and J usage is TRBJ2-7, with D perhaps TRBD2 (6 bases). The V end was cut by 4 bases, the J end by 4 bases, with 14 bases between. The CDR3 has 14 amino acids. The germline V gene encodes CDR1 MGHRA and CDR2 YSYEKL. This CDR3 reads CASSRALGGYEQYF. CDR3 nucleotide sequence: TGCGCCAGCAGCCGGGCATTGGGGGGATACGAGCAGTACTTC.

This clonotype appeared many times. This rearrangement joins TRBV4-1 to TRBJ1-5, with a tentative D call TRBD1 (6 bases). The CDR3 length is 18 residues. Germline V gene lookup returns CDR1 MGHRA and CDR2 YSYEKL. V shed 0 bases and J shed 5 bases, with 20 bases lying between them. This CDR3 reads CASSQDITGWTVHQPQHF. The CDR3 DNA reads TGCGCCAGCAGCCAAGATATCACAGGGTGGACCGTCCATCAGCCCCAGCATTTT.

J is TRBJ2-7 and V is TRBV11-2; 7 nucleotides match TRBD1. The length of the CDR3 is 15 residues. Trimming took 0 bases from V and 3 from J; bases not matched to a gene: 5. CDR1 SGHAT and CDR2 FQNNGV come from the germline V gene. This chain's CDR3 is CASSLEGTDFYEQYF. DNA of the CDR3: TGTGCCAGCAGCTTAGAGGGGACAGACTTCTACGAGCAGTACTTC.

This clonotype was recorded a few times. The rearrangement links TRBV12-3 or TRBV12-4 to TRBJ1-6; D is undetermined. Trimming removed 3 bases at V and 18 bases at J, with 18 bases between. This CDR3 comprises 13 residues. This CDR3 reads CASSFSARTLAHF. Here the CDR3 DNA reads TGTGCCAGCAGTTTCAGTGCTAGGACCCTAGCCCACTTT.

The rearrangement uses TRBV6-1 and TRBJ1-4; D gene unclear. The V gene's germline CDR1 is MNHNS and CDR2 SASEGT. The CDR3 is made up of 16 amino acids. The V and J ends lost 5 bases and 2 bases respectively, with 15 bases between them. CDR3 coding DNA: TGTGCCAGCAGTATATGGCAGGTTGGGACTAATGAAAAACTGTTTTTT. Protein: CASSIWQVGTNEKLFF.

Many counts were recorded for this clonotype. The chain is built from TRBV4-2 and TRBJ2-1; D assignment may be TRBD1 or TRBD2 (7 bases each). Looked up from germline, CDR1 is LGHNA and CDR2 is YNFKEQ. The CDR3 consists of 15 residues. The V and J ends lost 0 bases and 6 bases respectively, with 12 bases between them. The CDR3: CASSQDVRGGNEQFF. CDR3 sequence (DNA): TGTGCCAGCAGCCAAGATGTCAGGGGGGGCAATGAGCAGTTCTTC.

The chain recombines TRBV6-2 or TRBV6-3 with TRBJ1-5; 7 bases agree with TRBD1. Germline V gene data show CDR1 as MNHEY and CDR2 as SVGEGT. V lost 7 bases to trimming and J lost 0 bases; unmatched junction nucleotides: 6. CDR3 size: 15 residues. The CDR3 here is CASTKDRYSNQPQHF. Written as DNA, the CDR3 is TGTGCCAGCACCAAGGACAGGTATAGCAATCAGCCCCAGCATTTT.

V is TRBV7-8 and J is TRBJ2-7, with 12 bases matching TRBD2. The CDR3 length is 15 residues. CDR1 is SGHVS, CDR2 FQNEAQ, per germline. V gave up 5 bases and J gave up 3 bases; unmatched junction bases: 5. The CDR3: CASSGLAGKVYEQYF. Here the CDR3 DNA reads TGTGCCAGCAGCGGACTAGCGGGAAAGGTCTACGAGCAGTACTTC.

V and J are TRBV11-2 and TRBJ1-5; 9 bases map to TRBD1. The CDR3 runs to 15 residues. V shed 4 bases and J 4 bases; nucleotides not matched to a gene: 5. Germline CDR1 SGHAT, CDR2 FQNNGV. The CDR3, as DNA: TGTGCCAGCAGCTCGGGGACAGGGTTTAATCAGCCCCAGCATTTT. Translated: CASSSGTGFNQPQHF.

This clonotype was recorded at least ten times. The CDR3 spells CASSLGWGEQFF. In DNA, the CDR3 is TGCGCCAGCAGCTTGGGATGGGGTGAGCAGTTCTTC. This chain joins TRBV5-1 and TRBJ2-1; no firm D call. V was clipped by 0 bases and J by 9 bases, with 7 bases between them. The CDR3 spans 12 residues. Germline CDR1 is SGHRS and CDR2 is YFSETQ.

This clonotype was counted many times. The chain has TRBV5-1 and TRBJ2-3, with D possibly TRBD2 on 6 matching bases. V lost 6 bases and J 0 bases, leaving 26 bases between the germline ends. The length of the CDR3 is 19 residues. CDR1 is SGHRS and CDR2 is YFSETQ in the germline V gene. CDR3 in amino acids: CASTTARGPFPFSTDTQYF. CDR3 in DNA: TGCGCCAGCACCACGGCGCGGGGACCCTTTCCGTTTAGCACAGATACGCAGTATTTT.

The V call is TRBV7-9, the J call TRBJ2-4; no clear D. Germline loops: CDR1 SEHNR, CDR2 FQNEAQ (reference sequence). This CDR3 is built from 17 residues. Trimming left V 1 base short and J 1 base short, with 14 bases between. The chain's CDR3 is CASSLVVGIRAKNIQYF. The CDR3 DNA sequence: TGTGCCAGCAGCTTAGTGGTGGGGATTAGGGCCAAAAACATTCAGTACTTC.

This clonotype has a handful of counts. This chain joins TRBV6-5 and TRBJ1-5; 10 bases are shared with TRBD1. The CDR3 totals 15 residues. The germline V gene encodes CDR1 MNHEY and CDR2 SVGAGI. V shed 4 bases and J 3 bases; nucleotides not matched to a gene: 3. CDR3 protein: CASSLTGGPNQPQHF. The CDR3 bases are TGTGCCAGCAGTTTGACAGGGGGCCCCAATCAGCCCCAGCATTTT.

The sample holds many counts of this clonotype. V gene TRBV6-1 combines with J gene TRBJ2-1, with TRBD2 as a possible D gene (5 bases). Germline CDR1 MNHNS, CDR2 SASEGT. The CDR3 consists of 15 residues. V lost 6 bases and J lost 4, with 16 bases in between. CDR3 bases: TGTGCCAGCAGCCGAGGGAGTTTACGATACAATGAGCAGTTCTTC. This codes for CASSRGSLRYNEQFF.

Only a few counts were recorded for this clonotype. This chain joins TRBV5-1 and TRBJ1-2, with TRBD1 matching 8 bases. The germline gives CDR1 SGHRS, CDR2 YFSETQ. Unmatched junction bases numbered 8, after V lost 5 bases and J lost 5 bases. CDR3 size: 14 residues. The chain's CDR3 is CASSFGQGRYGYTF. CDR3 nucleotides: TGCGCCAGCAGTTTCGGACAGGGTCGTTATGGCTACACCTTC.

This clonotype was seen only a few times. The CDR3 DNA reads TGTGCCAGCAGTTACTCATACCTAACCCGCTACGAGCAGTACTTC. Its translation is CASSYSYLTRYEQYF. The V gene is TRBV6-5, the J gene TRBJ2-7; D ambiguous. Germline CDR1 is MNHEY and CDR2 is SVGAGI. This CDR3 has 15 residues. Trimming left V 0 bases short and J 3 bases short, with 12 bases between.

This clonotype was detected ten times or more. This chain uses TRBV5-5 with TRBJ2-1, with D perhaps given as TRBD1 or TRBD2 (5 bases each). Germline CDR1 SGHKS, CDR2 YYEKEE (reference sequence). The CDR3 spans 18 residues. Trimming pared 1 base from V and 3 bases from J, leaving 20 bases between. CDR3 amino acids: CASSLLQGKRFFYNEQFF. The CDR3 region has the DNA TGTGCCAGCAGCTTGCTGCAGGGAAAGCGGTTCTTCTACAATGAGCAGTTCTTC.

The table lists this clonotype with many counts. The V call is TRBV5-1, the J call TRBJ2-7; TRBD2 is a possible D gene (6 bases). V gave up 3 bases and J gave up 0 bases, with 13 bases separating them. Germline V gene sequence: CDR1 SGHRS, CDR2 YFSETQ. The length of the CDR3 is 15 residues. DNA of the CDR3: TGCGCCAGCAGCTGGGGGGACGCTGGCTCCTACGAGCAGTACTTC. Amino acids: CASSWGDAGSYEQYF.

V gene TRBV11-3 combines with J gene TRBJ2-1; 9 nucleotides align to TRBD2. This CDR3 comprises 14 residues. V gave up 3 bases and J gave up 5 bases; unmatched junction bases: 2. CDR1 and CDR2 (germline): SGHNT, YENEEA. CDR3 nucleotide sequence: TGTGCCAGCAGCTTTAGCGGGGGAAACAATGAGCAGTTCTTC. Translated, it gives CASSFSGGNNEQFF. The complete variable domain, with remaining parts taken from reference TRBV11-3 and TRBJ2-1, reads EAGVVQSPRYKIIEKKQPVAFWCNPISGHNTLYWYLQNLGQGPELLIRYENEEAVDDSQLPKDRFSAERLKGVDSTLKIQPAELGDSAVYLCASSFSGGNNEQFFGPGTRLTVL.

The CDR3 sequence is CAISGAGGPGVQFF. CDR3 sequence (DNA): TGTGCCATCTCTGGGGCAGGAGGGCCTGGGGTTCAGTTCTTC. The chain recombines TRBV10-3 with TRBJ2-1, with a possible D match to TRBD2 (6 bases). This CDR3 is built from 14 residues. Germline CDR1 and CDR2: ENHRY and SYGVKD. V gave up 8 bases and J gave up 13 bases, with 24 bases separating them.

The chain couples TRBV10-3 to TRBJ2-1; D possibly corresponds to TRBD2 (6 bases). V was pared by 0 bases and J by 2 bases, with 14 bases between. Germline CDR1 is ENHRY and CDR2 is SYGVKD. The CDR3 consists of 17 residues. DNA of the CDR3: TGTGCCATCAGTGAGTCCCTAGGACTACCCCCCTACAATGAGCAGTTCTTC. It codes for CAISESLGLPPYNEQFF.

This chain uses TRBV28 with TRBJ2-7; possible D gene TRBD1, 6 bases. V lost 4 bases to trimming and J lost 1 base, with 20 bases between them. The germline V gene has CDR1 MDHEN and CDR2 SYDVKM. The CDR3 extends over 17 amino acids. CDR3 residues: CASSSFLPHTGSYEQYF. The CDR3 DNA reads TGTGCCAGCAGTTCTTTTCTACCGCATACAGGGTCCTACGAGCAGTACTTC.

The rearrangement links TRBV10-3 to TRBJ2-7; D is unresolved. Looked up from germline, CDR1 is ENHRY and CDR2 is SYGVKD. The ends were cut back, 6 bases at V and 1 base at J, with 19 bases in the middle. This CDR3 comprises 16 residues. This chain's CDR3 is CAIRGLMAFGSYEQYF. In DNA form, the CDR3 reads TGTGCCATCAGGGGTCTTATGGCGTTTGGTTCCTACGAGCAGTACTTC.